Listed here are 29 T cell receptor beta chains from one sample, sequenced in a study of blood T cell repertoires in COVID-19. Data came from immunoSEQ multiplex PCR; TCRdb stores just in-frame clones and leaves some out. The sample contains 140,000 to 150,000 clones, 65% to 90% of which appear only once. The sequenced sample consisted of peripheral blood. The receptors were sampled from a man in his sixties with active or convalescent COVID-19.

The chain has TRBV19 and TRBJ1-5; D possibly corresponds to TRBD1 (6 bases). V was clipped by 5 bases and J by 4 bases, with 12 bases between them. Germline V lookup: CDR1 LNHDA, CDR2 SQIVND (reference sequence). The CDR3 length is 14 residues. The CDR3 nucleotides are TGTGCCAGTAGTGGGGGACAAAGGAATCAGCCCCAGCATTTT. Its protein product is CASSGGQRNQPQHF.

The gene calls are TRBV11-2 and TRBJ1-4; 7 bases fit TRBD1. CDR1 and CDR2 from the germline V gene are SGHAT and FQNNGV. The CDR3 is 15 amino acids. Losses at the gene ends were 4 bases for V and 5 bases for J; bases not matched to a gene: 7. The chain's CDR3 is CASSSLGTANEKLFF. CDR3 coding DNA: TGTGCCAGCAGCTCCCTTGGGACAGCGAATGAAAAACTGTTTTTT.

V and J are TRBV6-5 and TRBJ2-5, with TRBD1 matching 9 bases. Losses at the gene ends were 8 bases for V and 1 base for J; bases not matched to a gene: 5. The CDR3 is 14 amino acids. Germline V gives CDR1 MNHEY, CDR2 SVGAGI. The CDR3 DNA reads TGTGCCAGCGTCCGGGACAGGGTCCAAGAGACCCAGTACTTC. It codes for CASVRDRVQETQYF.

CDR3 DNA sequence: TGTGCCAGCAGCCCCTTCACTGGACTCCAAGAGACCCAGTACTTC. It is translated as CASSPFTGLQETQYF. V usage is TRBV11-3 and J usage is TRBJ2-5; D may be TRBD2 (5 bases). CDR3 size: 15 residues. Trimming pared 5 bases from V and 1 base from J, leaving 14 bases between. Germline V gives CDR1 SGHNT, CDR2 YENEEA.

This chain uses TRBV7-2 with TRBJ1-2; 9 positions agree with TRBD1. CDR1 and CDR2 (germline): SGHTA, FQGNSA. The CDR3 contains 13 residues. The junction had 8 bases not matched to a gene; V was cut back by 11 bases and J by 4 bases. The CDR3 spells CAGQGPQGYGYTF. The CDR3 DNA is TGTGCCGGACAGGGGCCCCAGGGCTATGGCTACACCTTC.

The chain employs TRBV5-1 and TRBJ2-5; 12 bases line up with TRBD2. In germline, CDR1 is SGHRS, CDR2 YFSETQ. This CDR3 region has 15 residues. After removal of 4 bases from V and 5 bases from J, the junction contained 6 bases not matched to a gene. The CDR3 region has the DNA TGCGCCAGCAGCCGACTAGCGGGAGCCGGGGAGACCCAGTACTTC. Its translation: CASSRLAGAGETQYF. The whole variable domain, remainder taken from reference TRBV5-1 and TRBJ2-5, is KAGVTQTPRYLIKTRGQQVTLSCSPISGHRSVSWYQQTPGQGLQFLFEYFSETQRNKGNFPGRFSGRQFSNSRSEMNVSTLELGDSALYLCASSRLAGAGETQYFGPGTRLLVL.

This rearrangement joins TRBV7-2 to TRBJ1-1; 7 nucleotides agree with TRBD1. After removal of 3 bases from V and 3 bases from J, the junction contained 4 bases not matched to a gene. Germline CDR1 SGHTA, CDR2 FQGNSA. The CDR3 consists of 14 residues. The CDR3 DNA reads TGTGCCAGCAGCTTCAAGGGGGCGGACACTGAAGCTTTCTTT. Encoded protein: CASSFKGADTEAFF.

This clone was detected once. In DNA, the CDR3 is TGTGCCAGCAGTTACCGACTAGCGGGGCCTGAGTGGGCCCAGTACTTC. Translating it yields CASSYRLAGPEWAQYF. The chain couples TRBV6-2 or TRBV6-3 to TRBJ2-5; 11 bases fit TRBD2. Germline CDR1 and CDR2: MNHEY and SVGEGT. The CDR3 is 16 residues long. The ends lost 2 bases at V and 9 bases at J; junction bases unmatched: 11.

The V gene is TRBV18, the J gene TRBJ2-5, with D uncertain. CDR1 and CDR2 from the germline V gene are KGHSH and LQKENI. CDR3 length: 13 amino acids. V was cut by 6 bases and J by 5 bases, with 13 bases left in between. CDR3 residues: CASSLSLEETQYF. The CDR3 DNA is TGTGCCAGCTCCCTCTCTCTGGAGGAGACCCAGTACTTC.

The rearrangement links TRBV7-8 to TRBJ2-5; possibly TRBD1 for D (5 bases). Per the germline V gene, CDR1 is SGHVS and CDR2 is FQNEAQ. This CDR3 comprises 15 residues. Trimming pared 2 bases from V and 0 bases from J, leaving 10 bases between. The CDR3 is CASSLNTGDQETQYF. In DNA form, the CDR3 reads TGTGCCAGCAGCTTAAACACAGGAGACCAAGAGACCCAGTACTTC.

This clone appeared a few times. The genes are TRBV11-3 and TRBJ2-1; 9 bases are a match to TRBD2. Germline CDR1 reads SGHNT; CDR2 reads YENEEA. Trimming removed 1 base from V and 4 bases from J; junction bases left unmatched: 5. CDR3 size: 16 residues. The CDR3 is CASSLAASGIYNEQFF. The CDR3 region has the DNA TGTGCCAGCAGCTTAGCTGCTAGCGGGATATACAATGAGCAGTTCTTC.

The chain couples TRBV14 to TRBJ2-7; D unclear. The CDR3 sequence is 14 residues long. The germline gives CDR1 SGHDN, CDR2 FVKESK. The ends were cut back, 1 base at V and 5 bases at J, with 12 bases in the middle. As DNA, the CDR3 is TGTGCCAGCAGCCAAGCGGTCCGAGGCCACGAGCAGTACGTC. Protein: CASSQAVRGHEQYV.

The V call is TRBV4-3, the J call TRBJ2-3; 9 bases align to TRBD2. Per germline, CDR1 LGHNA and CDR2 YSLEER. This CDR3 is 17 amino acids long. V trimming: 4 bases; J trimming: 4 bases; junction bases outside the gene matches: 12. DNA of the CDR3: TGCGCCAGCAGCCTAACACGTAGCGGGGGAGCCGCAGATACGCAGTATTTT. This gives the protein CASSLTRSGGAADTQYF.

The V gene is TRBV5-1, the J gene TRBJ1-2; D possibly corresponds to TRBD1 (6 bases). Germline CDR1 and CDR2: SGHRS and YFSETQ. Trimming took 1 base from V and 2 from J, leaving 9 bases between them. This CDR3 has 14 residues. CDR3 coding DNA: TGCGCCAGCAGCTTGACAGGGAACAACTATGGCTACACCTTC. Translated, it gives CASSLTGNNYGYTF.

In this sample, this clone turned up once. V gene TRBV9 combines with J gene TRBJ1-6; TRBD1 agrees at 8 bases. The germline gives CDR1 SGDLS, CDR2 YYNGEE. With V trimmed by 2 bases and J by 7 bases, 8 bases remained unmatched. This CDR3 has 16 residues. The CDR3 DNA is TGTGCCAGCAGCGTTGGACAGGGTGGTTGGAATTCACCCCTCCACTTT. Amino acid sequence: CASSVGQGGWNSPLHF. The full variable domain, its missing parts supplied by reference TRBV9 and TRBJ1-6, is DSGVTQTPKHLITATGQRVTLRCSPRSGDLSVYWYQQSLDQGLQFLIQYYNGEERAKGNILERFSAQQFPDLHSELNLSSLELGDSALYFCASSVGQGGWNSPLHFGNGTRLTVT.

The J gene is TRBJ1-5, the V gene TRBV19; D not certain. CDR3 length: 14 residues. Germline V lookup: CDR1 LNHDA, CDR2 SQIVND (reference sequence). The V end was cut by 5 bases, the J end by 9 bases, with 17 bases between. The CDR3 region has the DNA TGTGCCAGTAGTCAAGAGGGAACCCGAGGGCCCCAGCATTTT. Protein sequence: CASSQEGTRGPQHF.

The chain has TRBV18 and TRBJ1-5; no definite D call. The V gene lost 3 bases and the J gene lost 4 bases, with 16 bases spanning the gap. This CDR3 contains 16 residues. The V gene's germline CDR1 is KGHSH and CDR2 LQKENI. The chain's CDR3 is CASSPSTGLMNQPQHF. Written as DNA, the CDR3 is TGTGCCAGCTCACCTTCTACGGGGTTGATGAATCAGCCCCAGCATTTT.

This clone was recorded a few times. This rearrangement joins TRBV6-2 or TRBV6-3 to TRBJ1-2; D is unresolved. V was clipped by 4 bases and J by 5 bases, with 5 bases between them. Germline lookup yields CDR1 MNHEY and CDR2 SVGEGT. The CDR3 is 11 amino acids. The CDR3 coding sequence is TGTGCCAGCAGTTCCAGTTATGGCTACACCTTC. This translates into CASSSSYGYTF.

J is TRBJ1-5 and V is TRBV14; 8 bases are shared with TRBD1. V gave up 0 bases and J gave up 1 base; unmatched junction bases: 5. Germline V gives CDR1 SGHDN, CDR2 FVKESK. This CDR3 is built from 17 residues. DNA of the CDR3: TGTGCCAGCAGCCAAGAACCCAGGGGGCCGAGCAATCAGCCCCAGCATTTT. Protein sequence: CASSQEPRGPSNQPQHF.

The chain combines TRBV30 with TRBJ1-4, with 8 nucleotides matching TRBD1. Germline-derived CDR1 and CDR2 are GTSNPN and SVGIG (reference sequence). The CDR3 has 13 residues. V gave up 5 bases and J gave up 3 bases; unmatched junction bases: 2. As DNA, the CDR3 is TGTGCCTGGGACAGGGGCTCTAATGAAAAACTGTTTTTT. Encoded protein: CAWDRGSNEKLFF.

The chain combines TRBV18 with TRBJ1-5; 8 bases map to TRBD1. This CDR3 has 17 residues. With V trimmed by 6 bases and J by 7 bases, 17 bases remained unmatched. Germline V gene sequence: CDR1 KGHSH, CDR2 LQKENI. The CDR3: CASSLGTGRGGMQPQHF. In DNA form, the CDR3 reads TGTGCCAGCTCGCTGGGGACAGGTCGAGGAGGAATGCAGCCCCAGCATTTT.

Here the CDR3 reads CASSPRGGSGRLYNEQFF. CDR3 bases: TGTGCCAGCAGCCCCCGTGGGGGCAGCGGGAGACTCTACAATGAGCAGTTCTTC. The V call is TRBV11-3, the J call TRBJ2-1; the match to TRBD2 covers 8 bases. The V and J ends lost 5 bases and 3 bases, in that order; junction bases with no gene match: 15. Germline V gene lookup returns CDR1 SGHNT and CDR2 YENEEA. The CDR3 loop spans 18 amino acids.

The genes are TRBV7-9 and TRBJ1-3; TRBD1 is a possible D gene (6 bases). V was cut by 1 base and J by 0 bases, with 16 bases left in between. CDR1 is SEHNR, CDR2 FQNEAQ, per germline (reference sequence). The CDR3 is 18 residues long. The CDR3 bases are TGTGCCAGCAGCTTAGATGGACAGTTGAGATCCTCTGGAAACACCATATATTTT. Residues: CASSLDGQLRSSGNTIYF. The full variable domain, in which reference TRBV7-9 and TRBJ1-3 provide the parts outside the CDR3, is DTGVSQNPRHKITKRGQNVTFRCDPISEHNRLYWYRQTLGQGPEFLTYFQNEAQLEKSRLLSDRFSAERPKGSFSTLEIQRTEQGDSAMYLCASSLDGQLRSSGNTIYFGEGSWLTVV.

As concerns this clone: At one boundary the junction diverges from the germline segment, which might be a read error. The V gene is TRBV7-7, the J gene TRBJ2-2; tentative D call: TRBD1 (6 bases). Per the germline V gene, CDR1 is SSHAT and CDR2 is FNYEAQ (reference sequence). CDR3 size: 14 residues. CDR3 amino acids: CASSPKGDTGELFF. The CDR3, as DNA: TGTGCTAGCAGCCCGAAGGGGGATACCGGGGAGCTGTTTTTT.

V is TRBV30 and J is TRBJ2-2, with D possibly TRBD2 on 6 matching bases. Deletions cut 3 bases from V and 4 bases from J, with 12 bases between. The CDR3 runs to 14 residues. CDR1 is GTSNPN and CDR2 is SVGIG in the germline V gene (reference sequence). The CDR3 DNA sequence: TGTGCCTGGAGAAATCGCGGGGCCACCGGGGAGCTGTTTTTT. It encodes CAWRNRGATGELFF. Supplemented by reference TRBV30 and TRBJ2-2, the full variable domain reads SQTIHQWPATLVQPVGSPLSLECTVEGTSNPNLYWYRQAAGRGLQLLFYSVGIGQISSEVPQNLSASRPQDRQFILSSKKLLLSDSGFYLCAWRNRGATGELFFGEGSRLTVL.

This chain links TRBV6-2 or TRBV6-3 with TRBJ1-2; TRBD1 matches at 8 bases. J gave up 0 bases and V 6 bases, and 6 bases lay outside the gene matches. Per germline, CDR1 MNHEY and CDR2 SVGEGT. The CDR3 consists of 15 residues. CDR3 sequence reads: CASSLDRGPNYGYTF. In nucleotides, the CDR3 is TGTGCCAGCAGCCTCGACAGGGGACCTAACTATGGCTACACCTTC.

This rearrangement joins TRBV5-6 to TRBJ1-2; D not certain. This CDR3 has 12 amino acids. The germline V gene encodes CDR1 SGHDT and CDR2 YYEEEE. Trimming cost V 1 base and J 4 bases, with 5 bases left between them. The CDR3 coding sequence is TGTGCCAGCAGCTTGCCATCCTATGGCTACACCTTC. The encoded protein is CASSLPSYGYTF.

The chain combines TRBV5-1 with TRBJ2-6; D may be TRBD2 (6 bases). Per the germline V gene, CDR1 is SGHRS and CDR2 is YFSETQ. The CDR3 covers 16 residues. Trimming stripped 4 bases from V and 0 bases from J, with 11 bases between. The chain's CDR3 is CASSRETSSGANVLTF. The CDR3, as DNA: TGCGCCAGCAGCCGGGAGACCAGCTCTGGGGCCAACGTCCTGACTTTC. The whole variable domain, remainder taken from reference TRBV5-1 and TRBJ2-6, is KAGVTQTPRYLIKTRGQQVTLSCSPISGHRSVSWYQQTPGQGLQFLFEYFSETQRNKGNFPGRFSGRQFSNSRSEMNVSTLELGDSALYLCASSRETSSGANVLTFGAGSRLTVL.

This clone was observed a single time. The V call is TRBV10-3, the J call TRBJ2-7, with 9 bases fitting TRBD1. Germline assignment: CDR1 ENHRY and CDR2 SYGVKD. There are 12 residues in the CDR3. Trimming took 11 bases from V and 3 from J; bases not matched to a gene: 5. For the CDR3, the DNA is TGTGCCGTCCGGGGACAGGGCTACGAGCAGTACGTC. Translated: CAVRGQGYEQYV.